Listed below are T cell receptor beta chains from one sample, sequenced in a study of blood T cell repertoires in COVID-19. Assay: immunoSEQ multiplex PCR; the TCRdb copy retains only in-frame clones and omits some. The sample has some 130,000 clones, about 72% seen once; the top ten hold about a tenth. The material sequenced was peripheral blood. Receptors originate from a man aged 60-69 years who had recovered from COVID-19. The CDR3 runs from the conserved cysteine through the conserved F or W. The D gene is left open where the match is weak. A row's size may be missing; if present it is once, few, many or a size class.

TRBV11-2,13,few,TRBJ1-5,-,CASSLEYNQPQHF,TGTGCCAGCAGCTTAGAGTACAATCAGCCCCAGCATTTT
TRBV6-2/TRBV6-3,15,-,TRBJ2-2,TRBD1,CASSFWTGSTGELFF,TGTGCCAGCAGTTTCTGGACAGGGTCCACCGGGGAGCTGTTTTTT
TRBV6-1,13,many,TRBJ1-1,-,CASSEAVNTEAFF,TGTGCCAGCAGTGAGGCGGTGAACACTGAAGCTTTCTTT
TRBV28,16,-,TRBJ1-5,TRBD1,CASSIIADRGGQPQHF,TGTGCCAGCAGTATTATAGCGGACAGGGGAGGCCAGCCCCAGCATTTT
TRBV10-3,15,few,TRBJ2-1,-,CAISDRGGTYNEQFF,TGTGCCATCAGTGACCGCGGTGGCACTTACAATGAGCAGTTCTTC
TRBV24-1,19,-,TRBJ2-1,TRBD1,CATSETGTGGLGHYNEQFF,TGTGCCACCAGTGAGACCGGGACAGGGGGTCTCGGGCACTACAATGAGCAGTTCTTC
TRBV4-3,16,-,TRBJ1-1,TRBD1,CASSQNPGQGNTEAFF,TGCGCCAGCAGCCAAAACCCGGGACAGGGGAACACTGAAGCTTTCTTT
TRBV4-2,15,-,TRBJ2-1,TRBD1,CASSPGTGGYNEQFF,TGTGCCAGCAGCCCCGGGACAGGGGGGTACAATGAGCAGTTCTTC
TRBV24-1,14,-,TRBJ2-6,TRBD2,CATGGDSGANVLTF,TGTGCCACCGGGGGGGACTCTGGGGCCAACGTCCTGACTTTC
TRBV7-8,18,-,TRBJ2-3,-,CASSLRVGGGPSTDTQYF,TGTGCCAGCAGCCTAAGGGTAGGCGGGGGCCCTAGCACAGATACGCAGTATTTT
TRBV7-8,15,-,TRBJ2-1,TRBD1,CASSLGTGPNNEQFF,TGTGCCAGCAGCTTGGGGACAGGGCCAAACAATGAGCAGTTCTTC
TRBV3-1/TRBV3-2,17,-,TRBJ2-5,TRBD2,CASSQELSAGGQETQYF,TGTGCCAGCAGCCAAGAGCTCTCCGCGGGAGGACAAGAGACCCAGTACTTC
TRBV27,15,-,TRBJ2-7,TRBD1,CASSSLQGASYEQYF,TGTGCCAGCAGTTCCCTTCAGGGGGCGAGCTACGAGCAGTACTTC
TRBV5-1,14,-,TRBJ2-1,-,CASSLEPADNEQFF,TGCGCCAGCAGCTTGGAGCCAGCGGACAATGAGCAGTTCTTC
TRBV24-1,18,-,TRBJ2-6,TRBD1,CATSDFGQGVSGANVLTF,TGTGCCACCAGTGATTTCGGACAGGGAGTATCTGGGGCCAACGTCCTGACTTTC
TRBV18,14,-,TRBJ1-4,-,CASRQMATNEKLFF,TGTGCCAGCCGTCAGATGGCAACTAATGAAAAACTGTTTTTT
TRBV4-1,18,-,TRBJ2-1,TRBD2,CASSQDPGRAGSYNEQFF,TGCGCCAGCAGCCAAGATCCCGGGAGGGCCGGGTCCTACAATGAGCAGTTCTTC
TRBV29-1,14,-,TRBJ2-7,TRBD2,CSVGGRAFSNEQYF,TGCAGCGTCGGGGGGAGGGCCTTTTCTAACGAGCAGTACTTC
TRBV5-1,15,-,TRBJ1-1,-,CASSLALGLNTEAFF,TGCGCCAGCAGCTTGGCCTTGGGCTTGAACACTGAAGCTTTCTTT
TRBV4-3,18,-,TRBJ2-2,TRBD2,CASSQVTSGNIAVGELFF,TGCGCCAGCAGCCAAGTGACTAGCGGGAATATCGCCGTCGGGGAGCTGTTTTTT
TRBV6-5,15,-,TRBJ2-7,TRBD1,CASSPRQGAHYEQYF,TGTGCCAGCAGCCCACGACAGGGGGCCCACTACGAGCAGTACTTC
TRBV2,15,few,TRBJ1-4,-,CASNEGQATNEKLFF,TGTGCCAGCAACGAAGGTCAGGCAACTAATGAAAAACTGTTTTTT
TRBV28,16,-,TRBJ2-7,-,CASSFLRQSVGYEQYF,TGTGCCAGCAGTTTTCTTCGACAGTCCGTGGGGTACGAGCAGTACTTC
TRBV6-2/TRBV6-3,18,-,TRBJ2-6,-,CASSYAGTPGYGANVLTF,TGTGCCAGCAGTTATGCCGGGACACCCGGGTATGGGGCCAACGTCCTGACTTTC
TRBV5-1,14,few,TRBJ1-1,-,CASSLGEGWTEAFF,TGCGCCAGCAGCTTGGGGGAGGGTTGGACTGAAGCTTTCTTT
TRBV6-1,16,once,TRBJ2-5,TRBD2,CASSAAGWGGQETQYF,TGTGCCAGCAGTGCCGCAGGGTGGGGGGGCCAAGAGACCCAGTACTTC
TRBV9,14,-,TRBJ1-5,-,CASSSTYSNQPQHF,TGTGCCAGCAGCTCCACATATAGCAATCAGCCCCAGCATTTT
TRBV7-3,13,-,TRBJ1-5,TRBD1,CASSRDRGQPQHF,TGTGCCAGCAGCCGCGACAGGGGGCAGCCCCAGCATTTT
TRBV20-1,16,-,TRBJ2-1,TRBD2,CSASGLAGVSYNEQFF,TGCAGTGCTAGTGGGTTAGCGGGGGTCTCCTACAATGAGCAGTTCTTC
TRBV7-2,13,few,TRBJ1-6,-,CASSLYTDSPLHF,TGTGCCAGCAGCTTATATACGGATTCACCCCTCCACTTT
TRBV19,14,-,TRBJ2-7,TRBD1,CASRPTGITREQYF,TGTGCCAGCCGACCGACAGGGATCACGCGGGAGCAGTACTTC
TRBV11-2,15,-,TRBJ2-1,TRBD2,CASSPGYSGSNEQFF,TGTGCCAGCAGCCCCGGCTATAGCGGGAGTAATGAGCAGTTCTTC
TRBV19,13,-,TRBJ1-5,-,CASSIGAEGPQHF,TGTGCCAGTAGTATAGGGGCCGAAGGGCCCCAGCATTTT
TRBV15,15,once,TRBJ2-7,-,CATSRVYRAGYEQYF,TGTGCCACCAGCAGAGTTTACAGGGCAGGCTACGAGCAGTACTTC
TRBV5-6,13,-,TRBJ1-2,-,CASAPTGLYGYTF,TGTGCCAGCGCTCCCACAGGTCTCTATGGCTACACCTTC
TRBV30,15,once,TRBJ2-4,-,CAWSTQASVGNIQYF,TGTGCCTGGAGTACCCAGGCGTCGGTTGGAAACATTCAGTACTTC
TRBV3-1/TRBV3-2,12,-,TRBJ1-1,-,CASSHRRSEAFF,TGTGCCAGCAGCCATCGGAGGTCTGAAGCTTTCTTT
TRBV6-2/TRBV6-3,15,-,TRBJ2-3,TRBD2,CASSYGAGGTDTQYF,TGTGCCAGCAGTTACGGCGCGGGAGGCACAGATACGCAGTATTTT
TRBV5-1,18,-,TRBJ2-1,TRBD2,CASSLPSGNRLSYNEQFF,TGCGCCAGCAGCTTACCTAGCGGGAATAGGCTTTCCTACAATGAGCAGTTCTTC
TRBV6-4,15,once,TRBJ1-1,-,CASIPQGPRNTEAFF,TGTGCCAGCATTCCCCAGGGGCCCCGGAACACTGAAGCTTTCTTT
TRBV4-2,20,-,TRBJ2-4,-,CASSQTVDVNGGLAKNIQYF,TGTGCCAGCAGCCAGACGGTTGACGTGAATGGGGGCCTAGCCAAAAACATTCAGTACTTC
TRBV5-6,16,-,TRBJ2-1,TRBD2,CASSLVRLAGLNEQFF,TGTGCCAGCAGCTTGGTTCGACTAGCGGGACTCAATGAGCAGTTCTTC
TRBV19,12,-,TRBJ1-1,-,CASSIVTGEAFF,TGTGCCAGTAGTATAGTTACAGGAGAAGCTTTCTTT
TRBV5-1,14,-,TRBJ2-5,-,CASSLFAEQETQYF,TGCGCCAGCAGCTTGTTCGCCGAGCAAGAGACCCAGTACTTC
TRBV4-2,13,-,TRBJ2-2,-,CASSPLLTGELFF,TGTGCCAGCAGCCCCCTCCTCACCGGGGAGCTGTTTTTT
TRBV29-1,12,-,TRBJ2-5,TRBD1,CSVQGARETQYF,TGCAGCGTTCAGGGGGCCAGAGAGACCCAGTACTTC
TRBV4-2,15,-,TRBJ1-1,TRBD1,CASSRTGQLNTEAFF,TGTGCCAGCAGCAGAACGGGACAGCTAAACACTGAAGCTTTCTTT
TRBV19,15,-,TRBJ2-1,TRBD2,CASSIRTSGYNEQFF,TGTGCCAGTAGTATCCGGACTAGCGGCTACAATGAGCAGTTCTTC
TRBV5-1,16,-,TRBJ1-6,-,CASSRAPEGGNSPLHF,TGCGCCAGCAGTCGGGCACCGGAGGGAGGGAATTCACCCCTCCACTTT
TRBV19,15,-,TRBJ1-1,-,CASSIDQGLGTEAFF,TGTGCCAGTAGTATAGATCAGGGCCTTGGCACTGAAGCTTTCTTT
TRBV7-2,14,-,TRBJ1-2,-,CASSLVGGSYGYTF,TGTGCCAGCAGCTTAGTGGGGGGAAGCTATGGCTACACCTTC
TRBV21-1,15,-,TRBJ2-1,-,CASSKGLAGVNEQFF,TGTGCCAGCAGCAAAGGACTAGCGGGGGTGAATGAGCAGTTCTTC
TRBV12-3/TRBV12-4,13,-,TRBJ2-3,-,CASSLTGDSSQYF,TGTGCCAGCAGTTTGACCGGGGATTCATCGCAGTATTTT